This is a list of T cell receptor beta chains from one sample in a study of human T cells and chemical hapten exposure. One entry per CDR3 protein results from TCRdb running MiXCR on the RACE reads. The repertoire includes approximately 46,000 distinct CDR3 sequences, 9.5% to 10% of them detected once, and around 15% sits in the top ten. The sequencing here drew on whole blood, taken in connection with sensitization to the hapten diphenylcyclopropenone (DPC). The origin of the receptors is a woman aged 25 to 45 with alopecia areata. Some clones in this sample may be carry-over from other donors' samples. The CDR3 runs from the conserved cysteine through the conserved F or W. The D gene is left open where the match is weak. Not all rows give a size; the values are once, few, many and, for expanded clones, a class.

CDR3 length	D gene	clone size	V gene	J gene	CDR3 protein	CDR3 DNA
14	TRBD2	many	TRBV13	TRBJ2-1	CASSSSGGFYEQFF	TGTGCCAGCAGCAGTAGCGGGGGGTTCTATGAGCAGTTCTTC
15	.	few	TRBV7-2	TRBJ1-2	CASSPSDIQSYGYTF	TGTGCCAGCAGCCCATCCGACATTCAGAGCTATGGCTACACCTTC
14	.	.	TRBV19	TRBJ1-1	CASSIPREDTEAFF	TGTGCCAGTAGTATCCCACGGGAGGACACTGAAGCTTTCTTT
16	TRBD2	few	TRBV29-1	TRBJ2-1	CSVEQPSGTQYNEQFF	TGCAGCGTTGAACAACCTAGCGGAACACAGTACAATGAGCAGTTCTTC
14	TRBD1	many	TRBV4-3	TRBJ1-2	CASSQDLRGSFYTF	TGCGCCAGCAGCCAAGATCTCAGGGGGTCCTTCTACACCTTC
16	.	many	TRBV7-2	TRBJ2-5	CASSLSPVVAQETQYF	TGTGCCAGCAGCTTAAGTCCGGTGGTGGCCCAAGAGACCCAGTACTTC
14	.	.	TRBV27	TRBJ2-7	CASSMQGGSYEQYF	TGTGCCAGCAGCATGCAGGGGGGGTCCTACGAGCAGTACTTC
15	TRBD1	.	TRBV19	TRBJ2-3	CASSSRDSLTDTQYF	TGTGCCAGTAGTAGCCGGGACAGCCTCACAGATACGCAGTATTTT
16	TRBD1	few	TRBV6-6	TRBJ2-5	CASSSPRDRGQETQYF	TGTGCCAGCAGTTCTCCCCGGGACAGGGGGCAAGAGACCCAGTACTTC
14	.	.	TRBV2	TRBJ2-1	CVSSTTPTDNEQFF	TGTGTCAGCTCAACTACCCCGACCGACAATGAGCAGTTCTTC
15	TRBD1	.	TRBV15	TRBJ2-2	CATSARGRNTGELFF	TGTGCCACCAGCGCCAGGGGGAGGAACACCGGGGAGCTGTTTTTT
13	.	.	TRBV20-1	TRBJ1-2	CSARGRVDYGYTF	TGCAGTGCCCGAGGGAGGGTGGACTATGGCTACACCTTC
15	.	.	TRBV30	TRBJ1-1	CAWRIWGKENTEAFF	TGTGCCTGGAGGATCTGGGGTAAGGAGAACACTGAAGCTTTCTTT
11	.	few	TRBV20-1	TRBJ2-3	CSADQADTQYF	TGCAGTGCCGATCAAGCAGATACGCAGTATTTT
16	.	many	TRBV28	TRBJ1-5	CASSFGHSVRNQPQHF	TGTGCCAGCAGTTTCGGGCACAGCGTTCGAAATCAGCCCCAGCATTTT
12	.	.	TRBV6-5	TRBJ2-3	CASSPDPFKQYF	TGTGCCAGCAGCCCCGACCCATTCAAGCAGTATTTT
14	.	.	TRBV6-6	TRBJ2-7	CASSYPGATYEQYF	TGTGCCAGCAGTTACCCTGGAGCCACTTACGAGCAGTACTTC
14	.	many	TRBV18	TRBJ2-7	CASSPRGVEYEQYF	TGTGCCAGCTCACCACGGGGGGTGGAGTACGAGCAGTACTTC
14	TRBD2	.	TRBV6-5	TRBJ2-7	CASSRGLAGPEQYF	TGTGCCAGCAGTAGGGGACTAGCGGGGCCCGAGCAGTACTTC
15	.	many	TRBV7-3	TRBJ2-6	CASSFSASGANVLTF	TGTGCCAGCAGCTTTTCGGCCTCTGGGGCCAACGTCCTGACTTTC
15	TRBD1	many	TRBV19	TRBJ1-5	CATRSGGDSNQPQHF	TGTGCCACCAGATCAGGGGGGGATAGCAATCAGCCCCAGCATTTT
20	.	few	TRBV20-1	TRBJ2-6	CSASGGQSPGRVSGANVLTF	TGCAGTGCTAGTGGGGGCCAGTCACCGGGACGGGTCTCTGGGGCCAACGTCCTGACTTTC
13	.	.	TRBV7-8	TRBJ2-1	CASSFGFHNEQFF	TGTGCCAGCAGCTTTGGCTTCCACAATGAGCAGTTCTTC
16	.	.	TRBV7-3	TRBJ2-3	CASRDGFGGLADTQYF	TGTGCCAGCAGGGACGGATTCGGGGGGCTTGCAGATACGCAGTATTTT
13	TRBD2	.	TRBV2	TRBJ2-1	CASTPSGHNEQFF	TGTGCCAGCACTCCTAGCGGACACAATGAGCAGTTCTTC
16	TRBD1	few	TRBV6-5	TRBJ1-1	CASSYSETGTGGEAFF	TGTGCCAGCAGTTACTCAGAAACCGGGACAGGGGGTGAAGCTTTCTTT